In its sample, the clone carrying this T cell receptor beta chain was seen a few times. Antigen: not known. A second PCR, run for about 7 to 11 cycles, used a sample-barcoded 5' primer plus a J-beta primer mix. TCRdb processed the 5' RACE reads anew with MiXCR; each CDR3 protein has one entry. This table holds roughly 1,800,000 distinct CDR3 sequences, around 48% found once. This record comes from a study of blood T cells in healthy people across ages. The CDR3 extends over 17 amino acids. Germline V gene data show CDR1 as MDHEN and CDR2 as SYDVKM. V was shortened by 5 bases and J by 0 bases, with 18 bases between the two germline ends. The study, taken as a whole, reports: TCR beta diversity correlated strongly with naive T cell percentage.

The clonotype was recovered from a woman aged 40 to 50 in good health. J is TRBJ2-3 and V is TRBV28, with D hard to call. Specimen: blood. The CDR3 loop is CASSQTLATLSTDTQYF. The CDR3 nucleotides are TGTGCCAGCAGTCAGACCCTGGCGACTCTTAGCACAGATACGCAGTATTTT.